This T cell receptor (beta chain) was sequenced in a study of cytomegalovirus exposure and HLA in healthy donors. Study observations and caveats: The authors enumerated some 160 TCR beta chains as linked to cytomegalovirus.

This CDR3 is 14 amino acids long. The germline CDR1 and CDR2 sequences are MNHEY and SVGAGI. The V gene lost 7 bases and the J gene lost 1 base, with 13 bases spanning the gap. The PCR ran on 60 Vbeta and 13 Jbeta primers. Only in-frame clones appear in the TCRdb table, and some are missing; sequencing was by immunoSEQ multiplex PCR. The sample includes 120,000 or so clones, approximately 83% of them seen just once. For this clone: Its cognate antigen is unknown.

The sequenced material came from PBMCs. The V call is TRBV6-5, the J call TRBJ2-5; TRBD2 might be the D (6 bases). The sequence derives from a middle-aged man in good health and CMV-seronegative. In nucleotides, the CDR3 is TGTGCCAGCATGCGACCGGGACTCCAAGAGACCCAGTACTTC. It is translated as CASMRPGLQETQYF.